This T cell receptor (beta chain) comes out of a study of CD8 T cells in ankylosing spondylitis. TCRdb re-derived calls from the 5' RACE reads in MiXCR, one entry per CDR3 protein. This sample has around 150,000 distinct CDR3 sequences, with approximately 7.3% found just once. In this sample, this clonotype turned up a few times. Sequencing was performed on blood, either unsorted or a sorted T cell fraction (not recorded which). This receptor was identified in a female donor with ankylosing spondylitis or in good health (not recorded which).

Here the CDR3 reads CASSPGQRNYEQYF. CDR3 in DNA: TGCGCCAGCAGCCCGGGACAGCGAAACTACGAGCAGTACTTC. This rearrangement joins TRBV5-1 to TRBJ2-7; TRBD1 agrees at 7 bases. The CDR3 loop spans 14 amino acids. The ends lost 4 bases at V and 3 bases at J; junction bases unmatched: 7. Germline V gives CDR1 SGHRS, CDR2 YFSETQ. Filled out from reference TRBV5-1 and TRBJ2-7, the complete variable domain reads KAGVTQTPRYLIKTRGQQVTLSCSPISGHRSVSWYQQTPGQGLQFLFEYFSETQRNKGNFPGRFSGRQFSNSRSEMNVSTLELGDSALYLCASSPGQRNYEQYFGPGTRLTVT.